This TCR beta chain stems from a study of blood T cell repertoires in COVID-19. Across the study: T cells, B-cell-depleted T cells, or PBMCs provided the cDNA or gDNA that served as material.

Germline CDR1 is MNHEY and CDR2 is SVGAGI. The V gene end was trimmed by 4 bases and the J gene end by 1 base; junction bases not matched to a gene: 1. CDR3 length: 14 amino acids. Original processing notes: The authors estimated nucleated cell counts from reference gene primer amplification. The method was immunoSEQ multiplex PCR; TCRdb's version includes in-frame clones alone and lacks a portion of them. From that table come the V and J calls and clone size; the DNA was used to work out D and trimming. The sample includes about 130,000 clones, 79% of them seen just once. The TCR originated in a woman in her 70s with COVID-19, enrolled during active disease. The V and J genes are TRBV6-5 and TRBJ1-1; 9 nucleotides line up with TRBD1. Sequenced sample: peripheral blood. As DNA, the CDR3 is TGTGCCAGCAGTTCGGGACAGGGGAACACTGAAGCTTTCTTT. The encoded protein is CASSSGQGNTEAFF.